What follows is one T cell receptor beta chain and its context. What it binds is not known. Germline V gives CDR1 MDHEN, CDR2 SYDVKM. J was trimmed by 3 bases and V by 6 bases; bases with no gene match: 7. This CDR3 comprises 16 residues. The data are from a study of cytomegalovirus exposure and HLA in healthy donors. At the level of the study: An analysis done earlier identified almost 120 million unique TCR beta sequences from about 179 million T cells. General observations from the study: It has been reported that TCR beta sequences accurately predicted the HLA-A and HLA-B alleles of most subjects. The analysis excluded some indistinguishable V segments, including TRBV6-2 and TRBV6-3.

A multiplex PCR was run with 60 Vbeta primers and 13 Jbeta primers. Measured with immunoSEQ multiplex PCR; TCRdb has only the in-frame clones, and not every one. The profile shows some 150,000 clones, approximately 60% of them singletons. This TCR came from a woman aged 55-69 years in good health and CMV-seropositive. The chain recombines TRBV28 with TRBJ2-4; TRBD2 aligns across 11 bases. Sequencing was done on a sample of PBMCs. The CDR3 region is CASRLAGGRGKNIQYF. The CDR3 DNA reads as TGTGCCAGCAGGCTAGCGGGAGGCCGGGGCAAAAACATTCAGTACTTC. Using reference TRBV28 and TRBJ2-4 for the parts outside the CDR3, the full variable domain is DVKVTQSSRYLVKRTGEKVFLECVQDMDHENMFWYRQDPGLGLRLIYFSYDVKMKEKGDIPEGYSVSREKKERFSLILESASTNQTSMYLCASRLAGGRGKNIQYFGAGTRLSVL.